This entry lists 19 T cell receptor beta chains sequenced from one sample in a study of cytomegalovirus exposure and HLA in healthy donors. The PCR had 60 Vbeta and 13 Jbeta primers. The table came from immunoSEQ multiplex PCR; TCRdb's copy has only in-frame clones and leaves some out. The sample has 200,000 or so clones, around 86% seen once; the top ten hold 1% to 1.5%. The material sequenced was PBMCs. Every receptor here comes from a man aged 30 to 39 in good health and CMV-seronegative.

This clone was observed a few times. The V call is TRBV5-4, the J call TRBJ1-4; 9 bases map to TRBD1. Germline trimming cut 2 bases from V and 6 bases from J; bases unmatched to any gene: 5. The CDR3 covers 15 residues. Germline assignment: CDR1 SGHNT and CDR2 YYREEE (reference sequence). The CDR3 region is CASSLWTGEHEKLFF. DNA of the CDR3: TGTGCCAGCAGCTTATGGACAGGGGAGCATGAAAAACTGTTTTTT. Variable domain in full (rest from reference TRBV5-4 and TRBJ1-4): ETGVTQSPTHLIKTRGQQVTLRCSSQSGHNTVSWYQQALGQGPQFIFQYYREEENGRGNFPPRFSGLQFPNYSSELNVNALELDDSALYLCASSLWTGEHEKLFFGSGTQLSVL.

The CDR3 loop reads CASSHEGVTQYF. CDR3 sequence (DNA): TGTGCCAGCAGCCACGAAGGGGTTACGCAGTATTTT. V and J are TRBV11-2 and TRBJ2-3, with D possibly matching TRBD1 (5 bases). CDR3 length: 12 residues. Germline V gene sequence: CDR1 SGHAT, CDR2 FQNNGV. V lost 5 bases, J lost 8 bases, and 11 bases lay in between.

The genes are TRBV2 and TRBJ2-2; TRBD2 matches 11 bases. Germline trimming cut 5 bases from V and 2 bases from J; bases unmatched to any gene: 7. Germline lookup yields CDR1 SNHLY and CDR2 FYNNEI. This CDR3 has 17 amino acids. CDR3: CASSPWGLAANTGELFF. The CDR3 nucleotides read TGTGCCAGCAGTCCCTGGGGACTAGCGGCCAACACCGGGGAGCTGTTTTTT.

This chain links TRBV18 with TRBJ2-3, with TRBD2 as a possible D gene (6 bases). Trimming took off 0 bases at V and 0 bases at J, with 13 bases between the two ends. The CDR3 runs 17 residues. Germline V gives CDR1 KGHSH, CDR2 LQKENI. This CDR3 reads CASSPPRTTTSTDTQYF. The CDR3 DNA follows: TGTGCCAGCTCACCACCGAGGACTACAACTAGCACAGATACGCAGTATTTT.

The rearrangement joins TRBV5-1 to TRBJ2-7; 9 bases align to TRBD1. The V segment lost 4 bases and the J segment 2 bases; nucleotides outside the gene matches: 4. CDR1 and CDR2 (germline): SGHRS, YFSETQ. The CDR3 contains 14 residues. DNA for the CDR3: TGCGCCAGCAGCATCCGGGACAGGGCCTACGAGCAGTACTTC. This encodes CASSIRDRAYEQYF.

This clone was seen only a few times. The chain links TRBV27 to TRBJ1-1; D might be TRBD1 (6 bases). This CDR3 spans 11 amino acids. V shed 7 bases and J shed 4 bases, with 7 bases lying between them. CDR1 MNHEY and CDR2 SMNVEV come from the germline V gene (reference sequence). The CDR3 sequence is CASTRGTEAFF. CDR3 DNA sequence: TGTGCCAGCACCAGGGGCACTGAAGCTTTCTTT.

This rearrangement joins TRBV7-8 to TRBJ1-5, with 7 bases fitting TRBD1. Germline values: CDR1 SGHVS, CDR2 FQNEAQ. The CDR3 contains 16 residues. V was pared by 1 base and J by 0 bases, with 3 bases of the junction left unmatched. CDR3 sequence (DNA): TGTGCCAGCAGCTTAGAGGGACAGTATAGCAATCAGCCCCAGCATTTT. Its protein product is CASSLEGQYSNQPQHF. Variable domain in full (rest from reference TRBV7-8 and TRBJ1-5): GAGVSQSPRYKVAKRGQDVALRCDPISGHVSLFWYQQALGQGPEFLTYFQNEAQLDKSGLPSDRFFAERPEGSVSTLKIQRTQQEDSAVYLCASSLEGQYSNQPQHFGDGTRLSIL.

This rearrangement joins TRBV4-2 to TRBJ1-3; 11 bases are shared with TRBD1. The CDR3 spans 15 residues. Germline V CDR1 and CDR2: LGHNA, YNFKEQ. V trimming: 4 bases; J trimming: 3 bases; junction bases outside the gene matches: 2. CDR3 DNA sequence: TGTGCCAGCAGCCGGGACAGGGGGTTTGGAAACACCATATATTTT. Translation gives CASSRDRGFGNTIYF.

The chain couples TRBV5-8 to TRBJ1-2; TRBD1 matches at 7 bases. V lost 2 bases, J lost 5 bases, and 15 bases stayed unmatched. The V gene's germline CDR1 is SGHTS and CDR2 YDEGEE. The CDR3 is 17 residues long. The CDR3 protein is CASSFSPTGTASYGYTF. CDR3 DNA sequence: TGTGCCAGCAGCTTTTCCCCCACCGGGACAGCCAGTTATGGCTACACCTTC. Filled out from reference TRBV5-8 and TRBJ1-2, the complete variable domain reads EAGVTQSPTHLIKTRGQQATLRCSPISGHTSVYWYQQALGLGLQFLLWYDEGEERNRGNFPPRFSGRQFPNYSSELNVNALELEDSALYLCASSFSPTGTASYGYTFGSGTRLTVV.

The V and J genes are TRBV11-3 and TRBJ2-2; TRBD2 matches at 11 bases. Germline V gene sequence: CDR1 SGHNT, CDR2 YENEEA. The junction had 6 bases not matched to a gene; V was cut back by 5 bases and J by 4 bases. The CDR3 consists of 16 residues. CDR3 protein: CASSATGTSGTGELFF. As DNA, the CDR3 is TGTGCCAGCAGCGCGACCGGGACTAGCGGCACCGGGGAGCTGTTTTTT.

The chain links TRBV7-2 to TRBJ2-3; D is ambiguous. V lost 5 bases and J 3 bases, leaving 9 bases between the germline ends. Per germline, CDR1 SGHTA and CDR2 FQGNSA. The CDR3 totals 13 residues. The CDR3 region is CASSPSQTDTQYF. CDR3 DNA: TGTGCCAGCAGCCCCTCCCAGACAGATACGCAGTATTTT.

The CDR3 loop is CASRVLAGVTGELFF. Written as DNA, the CDR3 is TGCGCCAGCAGGGTCCTAGCGGGAGTTACCGGGGAGCTGTTTTTT. The gene calls are TRBV10-2 and TRBJ2-2; 10 nucleotides match TRBD2. The CDR3 runs to 15 residues. With 6 bases clipped from V and 5 bases from J, the junction kept 6 bases outside the gene matches. Per germline, CDR1 WSHSY and CDR2 SAAADI.

The chain combines TRBV19 with TRBJ1-5; unclear D gene. The length of the CDR3 is 15 residues. V was cut by 3 bases and J by 0 bases, with 9 bases left in between. Germline CDR1 LNHDA, CDR2 SQIVND (reference sequence). CDR3 loop: CASSILNYSNQPQHF. The DNA of the CDR3 is TGTGCCAGTAGTATCCTTAATTATAGCAATCAGCCCCAGCATTTT.

The chain couples TRBV6-1 to TRBJ2-5, with D possibly being TRBD2 (5 bases). The CDR3 runs 16 residues. Germline CDR1 and CDR2: MNHNS and SASEGT. With 3 bases removed from V and 5 bases from J, the gap between germline ends came to 19 bases. The CDR3 DNA is TGTGCCAGCAGTGACCTCGGACTTGACAATGCGGAGACCCAGTACTTC. This sequence encodes CASSDLGLDNAETQYF.

The chain combines TRBV6-6 with TRBJ1-6; D perhaps matches TRBD1 (6 bases). Germline V gives CDR1 MNHNY, CDR2 SVGAGI (reference sequence). This CDR3 is 16 amino acids long. V lost 7 bases, J lost 0 bases, and 13 bases lay in between. The CDR3, as DNA: TGTGCCAGCAAAAGGGGGGGGAGCTCCTATAATTCACCCCTCCACTTT. Amino acids: CASKRGGSSYNSPLHF.

The genes are TRBV5-4 and TRBJ2-5, with TRBD2 matching 10 bases. Near its end, the DNA agrees better with TRBJ2-7, so the J call may be wrong. The CDR3 sequence is 16 residues long. Germline lookup yields CDR1 SGHNT and CDR2 YYREEE (reference sequence). The CDR3 DNA reads as TGTGCCAGCAGCGGGGCCCCTAGCGGGGGTCCTTACGAGCAGTACTTC. It encodes CASSGAPSGGPYEQYF.

In regard to this clone: One end of the junction varies from germline; a read error may be responsible. The chain carries TRBV18 and TRBJ1-6, with D hard to call. The CDR3 totals 13 residues. Germline V gives CDR1 KGHSH, CDR2 LQKENI. Written as DNA, the CDR3 is TGTGCCAGCTCCCCACTACCGGAGGGACCCCTCCACTTT. This translates into CASSPLPEGPLHF.

The chain is built from TRBV6-5 and TRBJ2-1; a possible D gene is TRBD2 (5 bases). Trimming stripped 0 bases from V and 8 bases from J, with 11 bases between. The germline CDR1 and CDR2 sequences are MNHEY and SVGAGI. CDR3 length: 14 residues. For the CDR3, the DNA is TGTGCCAGCAGTTACTCGACCGGGGTTTATGAGCAGTTCTTC. This translates into CASSYSTGVYEQFF.

The chain is built from TRBV27 and TRBJ1-3; D remains unclear. V lost 5 bases and J lost 0, with 14 bases in between. Germline CDR1 and CDR2: MNHEY and SMNVEV (reference sequence). This CDR3 region has 16 residues. CDR3 bases: TGTGCCAGCAGTGGGCGGGGAGGCCTCTCTGGAAACACCATATATTTT. Its protein is CASSGRGGLSGNTIYF.